These 21 T cell receptor beta chains originate from one sample sequenced in a study of T cell clonality in common variable immunodeficiency. Data came from immunoSEQ multiplex PCR; TCRdb stores just in-frame clones and leaves some out. The specimen has about 39,000 clones, none found just once. Material for sequencing was peripheral blood mononuclear cells. These receptors all stem from a person aged 18-70 years in good health.

This clone was found many times. The read finishes 3 residues shy of the CDR3 end, and the germline J gene is used to complete it. This chain uses TRBV4-2 with TRBJ2-1; D gene uncertain. V lost 0 bases to trimming and J lost 8 bases, with 8 bases between them. Germline CDR1 reads LGHNA; CDR2 reads YNFKEQ. The length of the CDR3 is 13 residues. The chain's CDR3 is CASSQDARDEQFF. The covered CDR3 bases are TGTGCCAGCAGCCAAGATGCAAGGGATGAG.

This clone was observed at least ten times. With the read ending 3 residues before the CDR3 end, the germline J gene is used to fill in that end. The genes are TRBV14 and TRBJ2-6; 7 positions match TRBD2. In germline, CDR1 is SGHDN, CDR2 FVKESK. After removal of 1 base from V and 0 bases from J, the junction contained 6 bases not matched to a gene. This CDR3 is built from 18 residues. The CDR3: CASSQALARGSGANVLTF. The DNA read from the CDR3 is TGTGCCAGCAGCCAAGCACTAGCGAGAGGCTCTGGGGCCAACGTC. The entire variable domain, with the rest obtained from reference TRBV14 and TRBJ2-6, is as follows: EAGVTQFPSHSVIEKGQTVTLRCDPISGHDNLYWYRRVMGKEIKFLLHFVKESKQDESGMPNNRFLAERTGGTYSTLKVQPAELEDSGVYFCASSQALARGSGANVLTFGAGSRLTVL.

This clone was observed many times. Incomplete CDR3 DNA: TGTGCCAGTAGTATAGGCGGGAGAATAGGCTACGAG. Translated, it gives CASSIGGRIGYE. The whole CDR3 is CASSIGGRIGYEQYF. V usage is TRBV19 and J usage is TRBJ2-7; 7 bases agree with TRBD2. Read data end 3 residues before the CDR3 end; the end is taken from the germline J gene. The CDR3 extends over 15 amino acids. Trimming removed 1 base from V and 3 bases from J; junction bases left unmatched: 6. Looked up from germline, CDR1 is LNHDA and CDR2 is SQIVND (reference sequence).

The table lists this clone with many counts. The observed sequence ends 3 residues before the CDR3 terminus, with the missing tail filled in from the germline J gene. V usage is TRBV29-1 and J usage is TRBJ1-4; 10 nucleotides align to TRBD1. The V and J ends lost 1 base and 7 bases, in that order; junction bases with no gene match: 3. The CDR3 extends over 14 amino acids. The germline gives CDR1 SQVTM, CDR2 ANQGSEA. CDR3: CSVEGGQGTEKLFF. The DNA read from the CDR3 is TGCAGCGTTGAAGGGGGACAGGGGACTGAAAAA.

This clone was observed many times. The DNA ends 3 residues before the CDR3 does, and the rest of the CDR3 is filled in from the germline J gene. The chain links TRBV5-1 to TRBJ2-7, with 10 bases identical to TRBD1. Germline assignment: CDR1 SGHRS and CDR2 YFSETQ. The CDR3 consists of 14 residues. Germline trimming cut 4 bases from V and 5 bases from J; bases unmatched to any gene: 6. CDR3 loop: CASSLRTGGDEQYF. CDR3 DNA, as far as it was read: TGCGCCAGCAGCCTTCGGACAGGGGGGGACGAG.

On this clone itself: The read finishes 3 residues shy of the CDR3 end, and the germline J gene is used to complete it. The J gene is TRBJ1-5, the V gene TRBV5-5; D possibly corresponds to TRBD1 (6 bases). The germline V and J ends were trimmed by 3 bases and 7 bases, with 14 bases remaining between them. Germline V gene sequence: CDR1 SGHKS, CDR2 YYEKEE (reference sequence). The length of the CDR3 is 14 residues. CDR3 DNA (partial): TGTGCCAGCAGCTCCATAGGGGGGGACCAGCCC. The encoded protein is CASSSIGGDQP. The entire CDR3 protein is CASSSIGGDQPQHF.

At least ten counts were recorded for this clone. The read is 3 residues too short to cover the CDR3 end, so that end is filled in from the germline J gene. The gene calls are TRBV19 and TRBJ2-3; 7 bases agree with TRBD2. The germline V gene has CDR1 LNHDA and CDR2 SQIVND (reference sequence). The CDR3 consists of 13 residues. J gave up 2 bases and V 9 bases, and 5 bases lay outside the gene matches. The chain's CDR3 is CASQGLFTDTQYF. Incomplete CDR3 DNA: TGTGCCAGCCAGGGACTATTCACAGATACG.

In this sample, this clone turned up many times. The CDR3 is cut off 3 residues early in the read; its end comes from the germline J gene. The J gene is TRBJ2-1, the V gene TRBV7-2; D unresolved. CDR3 length: 14 residues. Germline V CDR1 and CDR2: SGHTA, FQGNSA. V gave up 1 base and J gave up 9 bases, with 13 bases separating them. CDR3 sequence reads: CASSLGLGKGEQFF. The CDR3 DNA, read in part, is TGTGCCAGCAGCTTAGGGTTGGGTAAGGGTGAG.

This clone was counted at least ten times. CDR3 in amino acids: CSAPGTGNTGELFF. The part of the CDR3 DNA that was read is TGCAGTGCTCCCGGGACAGGGAACACCGGGGAG. The chain recombines TRBV20-1 with TRBJ2-2; 8 positions agree with TRBD1. Read data end 3 residues before the CDR3 end; the end is taken from the germline J gene. The V gene's germline CDR1 is DFQATT and CDR2 SNEGSKA (reference sequence). After removal of 5 bases from V and 1 base from J, the junction contained 3 bases not matched to a gene. There are 14 residues in the CDR3.

This clone was detected many times. The read finishes 3 residues shy of the CDR3 end, and the germline J gene is used to complete it. This chain joins TRBV5-8 and TRBJ2-7; a weak D match, TRBD2 (5 bases). CDR3 length: 14 amino acids. Per the germline V gene, CDR1 is SGHTS and CDR2 is YDEGEE. The germline V and J ends were trimmed by 7 bases and 2 bases, with 16 bases remaining between them. Partial CDR3 DNA: TGTGCCAGCTGGAATCGACGGGGAGCCTACGAG. As protein: CASWNRRGAYE. The CDR3 in full is CASWNRRGAYEQYF.

This clone was detected many times. The read ends 3 residues early relative to the CDR3; the germline J gene fills the gap. The chain combines TRBV12-5 with TRBJ2-1; 8 bases fit TRBD2. V lost 3 bases and J lost 0; bases outside the gene matches: 4. The CDR3 is 16 amino acids. The V gene's germline CDR1 is LGHNT and CDR2 FRNRAP. The CDR3 bases that were read are TGTGCTAGTGGTTTAGGACTAGCATACTCCTACAATGAG. Protein sequence: CASGLGLAYSYNE. The complete CDR3 reads CASGLGLAYSYNEQFF.

This clone was picked up many times. The read comes to an end 3 residues before the CDR3 does, leaving the germline J gene to fill in the end. The same CDR3 also results from other DNA sequences found in this sample. The rearrangement joins TRBV29-1 to TRBJ2-7, with 10 nucleotides matching TRBD1. The CDR3 covers 12 residues. CDR1 is SQVTM, CDR2 ANQGSEA, per germline. J lost 2 bases, V lost 6 bases, and 1 base had no gene match. CDR3 amino acids: CSVGTGAYEQYF. Incomplete CDR3 DNA: TGCAGCGTCGGGACAGGGGCCTACGAG.

This clone was seen ten or more times. The read terminates 3 residues ahead of where the CDR3 ends, so the germline J gene completes it. This sequence joins TRBV28 and TRBJ2-7, with a tentative D call TRBD1 (6 bases). There are 14 residues in the CDR3. Germline lookup yields CDR1 MDHEN and CDR2 SYDVKM. V lost 7 bases and J lost 4, with 17 bases in between. CDR3 bases read: TGTGCCAGCACCGCCCTACAGGGCGGTTACGAG. It encodes CASTALQGGYE. The whole CDR3 is CASTALQGGYEQYF.

This clone came up many times. The CDR3 is cut off 3 residues early in the read; its end comes from the germline J gene. The chain joins TRBV28 to TRBJ1-2; 7 bases map to TRBD1. There are 15 residues in the CDR3. Germline assignment: CDR1 MDHEN and CDR2 SYDVKM. The V segment lost 1 base and the J segment 4 bases; nucleotides outside the gene matches: 6. Incomplete CDR3 DNA: TGTGCCAGCAGTTTATTAGGGGGCGTCCCCTATGGC. Translated: CASSLLGGVPYG. Given in full, the CDR3 is CASSLLGGVPYGYTF.

This clone was recorded at least ten times. CDR3 amino acids: CASSRTGGIQPQHF. Incomplete CDR3 DNA: TGTGCCAGCAGTCGGACAGGCGGTATTCAGCCC. The V call is TRBV2, the J call TRBJ1-5; 7 nucleotides agree with TRBD1. The read ends 3 residues before the CDR3 terminus; that terminus is restored from the germline J gene. Germline loops: CDR1 SNHLY, CDR2 FYNNEI. J was trimmed by 6 bases and V by 5 bases; bases with no gene match: 7. There are 14 residues in the CDR3.

This clone was detected ten times or more. Read data end 3 residues before the CDR3 end; the end is taken from the germline J gene. The J gene is TRBJ2-1, the V gene TRBV3-1 (or the pseudogene TRBV3-2); 7 positions match TRBD2. The V segment lost 6 bases and the J segment 4 bases; nucleotides outside the gene matches: 9. Germline CDR1 and CDR2: LGHDT and YNNKEL (reference sequence). The CDR3 is 15 amino acids. The chain's CDR3 is CASSGLAAVYNEQFF. The DNA read from the CDR3 is TGTGCCAGCAGTGGTCTAGCGGCGGTATACAATGAG.

This clone was picked up a small number of times. The sequenced fragment ends 3 residues before the CDR3 boundary, so the rest is inferred from the germline J gene. The chain joins TRBV5-1 to TRBJ2-3, with D perhaps matching TRBD2 (6 bases). The V end was cut by 5 bases, the J end by 2 bases, with 15 bases between. Germline values: CDR1 SGHRS, CDR2 YFSETQ. The length of the CDR3 is 15 residues. The part of the CDR3 DNA that was read is TGCGCCAGCAGGGTCGGAGGGGCCATCACAGATACG. Its protein product is CASRVGGAITDT. The entire CDR3 is CASRVGGAITDTQYF.

There are a few counts of this clone. The CDR3 is cut off 3 residues early in the read; its end comes from the germline J gene. The V gene is TRBV5-1, the J gene TRBJ1-3; D call uncertain. Per the germline V gene, CDR1 is SGHRS and CDR2 is YFSETQ. V lost 3 bases and J lost 1, with 11 bases in between. The CDR3 loop spans 15 amino acids. CDR3 in amino acids: CASSSLLRSGNTIYF. CDR3 DNA (partial): TGCGCCAGCAGCTCCTTATTGAGGTCTGGAAACACC.

The CDR3 DNA, read in part, is TGTGCCAGCAGTACCGCTAGGGGGCGC. It translates to CASSTARGR. The CDR3 in full is CASSTARGRYTF. This chain links TRBV7-9 with TRBJ1-2; 7 nucleotides match TRBD1. Coverage ceases 3 residues before the CDR3 finishes, and the germline J gene fills in the end. CDR3 length: 12 residues. Germline loops: CDR1 SEHNR, CDR2 FQNEAQ (reference sequence). The entire variable domain, with the rest obtained from reference TRBV7-9 and TRBJ1-2, is as follows: DTGVSQNPRHKITKRGQNVTFRCDPISEHNRLYWYRQTLGQGPEFLTYFQNEAQLEKSRLLSDRFSAERPKGSFSTLEIQRTEQGDSAMYLCASSTARGRYTFGSGTRLTVV.

This clone was observed at least ten times. The DNA ends 3 residues before the CDR3 does, and the rest of the CDR3 is filled in from the germline J gene. The V call is TRBV6-2 or TRBV6-3, the J call TRBJ2-7; D might be TRBD1 (5 bases). V was shortened by 7 bases and J by 3 bases, with 22 bases between the two germline ends. Looked up from germline, CDR1 is MNHEY and CDR2 is SVGEGT. The CDR3 contains 16 residues. The CDR3 loop is CASISAGLERGYEQYF. The part of the CDR3 DNA that was read is TGTGCCAGCATATCGGCAGGCCTAGAAAGGGGCTACGAG.

This clone was detected ten times or more. The read ends 3 residues early relative to the CDR3; the germline J gene fills the gap. J is TRBJ2-1 and V is TRBV20-1, with 8 bases aligning to TRBD2. V shed 5 bases and J 7 bases; nucleotides not matched to a gene: 16. This CDR3 has 16 amino acids. CDR1 is DFQATT, CDR2 SNEGSKA, per germline (reference sequence). The CDR3 sequence: CSAERTGTRLGNEQFF. The part of the CDR3 DNA that was read is TGCAGTGCTGAAAGAACCGGGACTAGACTCGGGAATGAG.